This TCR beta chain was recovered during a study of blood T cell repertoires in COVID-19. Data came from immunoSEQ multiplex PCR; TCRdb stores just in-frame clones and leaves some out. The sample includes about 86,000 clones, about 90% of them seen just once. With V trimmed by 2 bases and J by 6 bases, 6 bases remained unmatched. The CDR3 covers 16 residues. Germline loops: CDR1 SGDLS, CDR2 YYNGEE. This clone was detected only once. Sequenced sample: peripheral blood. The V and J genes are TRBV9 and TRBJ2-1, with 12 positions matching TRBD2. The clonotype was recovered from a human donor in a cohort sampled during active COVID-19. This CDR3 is CASSVRVGLAGNEQFF. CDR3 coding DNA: TGTGCCAGCAGCGTGAGGGTGGGACTAGCGGGCAATGAGCAGTTCTTC.